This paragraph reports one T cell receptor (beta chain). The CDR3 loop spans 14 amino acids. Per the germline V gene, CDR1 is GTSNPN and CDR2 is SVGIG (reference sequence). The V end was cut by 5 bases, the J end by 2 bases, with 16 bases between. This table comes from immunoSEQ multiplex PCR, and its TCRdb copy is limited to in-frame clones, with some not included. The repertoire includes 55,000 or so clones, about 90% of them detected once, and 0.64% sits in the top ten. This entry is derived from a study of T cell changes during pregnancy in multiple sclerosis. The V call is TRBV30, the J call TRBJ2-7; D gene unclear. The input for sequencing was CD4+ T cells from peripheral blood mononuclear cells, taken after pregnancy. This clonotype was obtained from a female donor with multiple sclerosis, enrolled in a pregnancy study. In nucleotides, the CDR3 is TGTGCCTGGGAGCGTGACGGATCAACCTACGAGCAGTACTTC. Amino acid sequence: CAWERDGSTYEQYF.